The clone carrying this T cell receptor beta chain was detected ten times or more. The antigen remains unidentified. Using RNA template, CDR3s of TCR alpha and beta were amplified with iRepertoire arm-PCR. TCRdb called the multiplex PCR reads again in MiXCR, with one record for every CDR3 protein. The sample records about 93,000 distinct CDR3 sequences, approximately 40% being singletons. With 2 bases removed from V and 6 bases from J, the gap between germline ends came to 14 bases. Per the germline V gene, CDR1 is SGHAT and CDR2 is FQNNGV. The CDR3 has 15 amino acids. This entry is derived from a study of glioma-infiltrating T cells. Study-wide results and caveats: Gliomas, especially low-grade, showed above-expected tissue-blood divergence; non-neoplastic patients showed below.

The sequencing input was glioma tissue, nonneoplastic brain tissue, or PBMCs (not recorded which). This chain joins TRBV11-2 and TRBJ1-5; D gene ambiguous. This sequence originates from a human donor with low-grade glioma or glioblastoma, undergoing nonglioma brain surgery, or in good health (not recorded which). The CDR3, as DNA: TGTGCCAGCAGCTTATCTTTAGGATATTCTCAGCCCCAGCATTTT. Its translation is CASSLSLGYSQPQHF.